This section outlines one TCR beta chain sequence together with its context. There is no known antigen for this receptor. A read error may produce the germline difference seen at one junction end. This entry belongs to a study of cytomegalovirus exposure and HLA in healthy donors (dated by TCRdb to 2015 to 2018). In the study overall: An earlier analysis of a few hundred of the donors reported 276 Gb of sequence data and around 110 million unique TCR beta sequences obtained from roughly 180 million T cells. An early release covering roughly 600 HLA-typed donors comprised about 310 gigabases of sequencing data and around 85 million unique TCR sequences. Of the approximately 400 genotyped donors, roughly 80% fell in the genetic ancestry cluster associated with self-reported Caucasian donors. The study aimed to test whether cataloging public T cell receptors could reveal signatures of past pathogen exposure. Using immunosequencing, the study profiled T cell repertoires from about 610 subjects and related those repertoires to cytomegalovirus serostatus. A separate validation cohort of some 130 different subjects was used in addition to the approximately 640-subject first cohort. The study combined high-throughput TCR immunosequencing, statistical association of individual TCRs with disease status, and machine learning to predict cytomegalovirus infection status. A later analysis re-analyzed previously published TCR beta repertoires from hundreds of donors and added high-resolution HLA genotyping to study TCR occurrence patterns. In the later analysis, no new phenotypic data were used to find candidate immune exposures; instead, reliance was placed on TCR beta sequences and their occurrence across donors. In an earlier analysis of roughly 540 of the donors, high-throughput TCR beta sequencing was used to judge whether each TCR beta V gene segment behaved as functional or pseudogenic. Donor age, sex, ethnicity and CMV serostatus were compiled together with the repertoire data. A later genetic analysis took genome-wide SNP genotypes for about 65% of the 666 donors and used that subset as a discovery cohort. Every discovery cohort repertoire had been produced on one sequencing platform. Both class I and class II loci were covered by HLA typing, at four-digit resolution. Typing coverage varied by locus: about 629-640 donors for A, B, C, DRB1 and DQB1; roughly 560 for DQA1; some 610 for DPA1; roughly 470 for DPB1. Roughly five DR-DQ haplotypes were handled as single units for association and clustering because linkage in the cohort was strong. Among some 400 genotyped donors of the cohort, an average of around 250,000 unique TCR beta nucleotide sequences was sequenced per donor, of which about 18% were non-productive. Study-wide conclusions, independent of this receptor: Most TCR sequences were seen in very few donors, while some public TCRs were found in many individuals. In a later analysis, most CMV-associated TCR beta chains were found to appear HLA-restricted, with HLA associations seemingly driven largely by CMV exposure. Approximately 18 rarely observed V segments, including chromosome 9 orphons, were excluded from the earlier analysis of some 590 of the donors because counts were too low. The classifier was reported to diagnose cytomegalovirus status with high specificity and sensitivity in both the original cohort and the validation cohort. In an earlier analysis of about 550 of the donors, most TCR beta V segments were observed in productive rearrangements about 90% or about 30% of the time, broadly matching IMGT annotations. In a later analysis, HLA-associated TCR beta chains showed more clonal expansion and lower generation probabilities than non-associated chains that were equally common. A group of highly shared sequence variants was considered likely to be a technical artifact of the sequencing pipeline. An association between a missense DCLRE1C variant and V-gene and J-gene trimming of TCR beta chains was found in a later genetic analysis and replicated in an independent cohort. Presence/absence analyses assumed roughly uniform sequencing depth across donors, an assumption that may not hold. A later genetic analysis reported fewer N-insertions in productive TCRs among donors in an Asian-associated ancestry cluster than the 666-donor mean. The 87-base-pair reads could not distinguish some IMGT-functional V segments, including TRBV6-2 and TRBV6-3, so those segments were excluded. HLA typing was unavailable for some donors at each locus, so association tests used only the typed subset. When HLA alleles, especially DR and DQ, strongly co-occurred, TCR associations were difficult to assign to individual alleles. Three of the identified cytomegalovirus-associated TCR beta chains were confirmed in vitro to be specific for cytomegalovirus antigens. Only TCR beta chains were sequenced in this cohort, and the absence of alpha or paired-chain data limited detectable features. For the cohort, immune exposure information was limited to CMV serostatus. A later analysis associated 15,000 to 20,000 TCR beta sequences with specific HLA alleles at a false discovery rate of 0.05. A further reported finding was that TCR beta sequences accurately predicted the HLA-A and HLA-B alleles for most subjects in the first cohort. In a later analysis, several top co-occurrence clusters were reported to appear linked to parvovirus B19, influenza, CMV and Epstein-Barr virus. The study gave a list of some 150 TCR beta chains associated with cytomegalovirus. The authors suggested that the approach could potentially be extended to other disease states and immunological phenotypes. In a later analysis, TCR association rates were found to vary across HLA loci, with the most associated TCRs seen for DRB1 alleles and the fewest for HLA-C alleles. Correlated functional status among segregating V segments might reflect linkage disequilibrium, but an unknown experimental factor could not be ruled out.

From a lookup of the germline V gene, CDR1 and CDR2 are SGHVS and FNYEAQ. The CDR3 holds 15 amino acids from the cysteine to the phenylalanine. The DNA shown is the 45-base CDR3, in frame from base 1. The cohort consisted of 650 to 850 healthy bone marrow donors. At the time of sampling, every cohort member was nominally healthy, though immune exposures that went unrecorded were likely present. The donor tested CMV seropositive, placing the donor among the 250 to 350 seropositive members of the cohort. A peripheral blood sample was provided by each donor, and peripheral blood mononuclear cells were used for TCR beta sequencing. Genomic DNA extraction from the blood cell samples was performed with the Qiagen DNeasy Blood Extraction Kit. Receptors were amplified or captured by the immunoSEQ multiplex PCR assay. For the multiplex PCR, a mixture combining 60 forward primers for TCR Vbeta segments and 13 reverse primers for TCR Jbeta segments was used. Amplification of the CDR3 region of rearranged TCR beta genes was performed with a multiplex PCR assay on genomic DNA. Amplified TCR beta libraries were sequenced as 87-base-pair reads on the Illumina HiSeq System. The authors' analysis ran thus. A later analysis tallied 70 million to 100 million unique TCR beta chains across the 666 repertoires, and approximately 9.9 million of those chains were shared by two or more donors. A nearest-neighbor algorithm error-corrected the raw reads and collapsed the reads into unique sequences, merging closely related sequences to remove PCR and sequencing errors. Alignment of CDR3 sequences to IMGT reference sequences was used to assign V, D and J gene segments. For a sequence to be retained, a match of at least six nucleotides was required to both a V gene segment and a J gene segment. Rearrangements were classified as productive when the CDR3 lacked stop codons and remained in frame with V and J, and all other rearrangements were classified as non-productive. CDR3 was defined by IMGT convention, running from the second conserved V-encoded cysteine to the conserved J-encoded phenylalanine. In an earlier analysis of around 540 of the donors, sequences lacking an unambiguous match to a single V gene segment were excluded. In an earlier analysis of approximately 590 of the donors, V segments were called functional above 56.7% productive rearrangements and were called segregating when the between-donor standard deviation exceeded 5%. To diagnose cytomegalovirus status from the catalog of TCR beta chain sequences, a statistical classification framework was built. In a later analysis, TCR nucleotide sequences were compared against IMGT/GENE-DB human TR gene sequences so that V and J genes could be assigned. Using the TCRdist pipeline, a later analysis assigned CDR3 sequences along with most-parsimonious VDJ recombination scenarios. In a later analysis, every TCR beta chain was defined by the combination of its CDR3 amino acid sequence and its V-gene family, and reads without a unique V-gene family were dropped. A later analysis removed 592 highly shared, low-generation-probability nucleotide sequences to deal with suspected cross-contamination and a sequencing artifact. In a later analysis, a clonal expansion index was calculated for each public chain from normalized within-repertoire ranks of inferred template counts. Generation probabilities in a later analysis came from a VDJ recombination model fitted to out-of-frame rearrangements, and those results were checked against IGoR. A later analysis scored TCR-TCR, TCR-HLA and TCR-CMV co-occurrence with hypergeometric tests, applying a repertoire-size bias correction to TCR pairs. In a later analysis, false discovery rates were estimated by permuting HLA or CMV assignments 20 times. A later analysis grouped co-occurring TCRs with DBSCAN, adding TCRdist sequence similarity when clustering within HLA-allele-positive subsets. Repertoires with fewer than 30,000 or more than 120,000 public chains, plus five repertoires with anomalous nucleotide sharing, were excluded from co-occurrence clustering. The immuneACCESS repertoire file appears here via TCRdb, limited to in-frame rearrangements. These files lack a portion of the clones; in checked studies, under half of the deficit traces to unresolved V genes, and the cause of the others is not known. The DNA gave D and trimming, while V, J and clone size come from that table. Within this sample are 190,000 or so clones, with roughly 78% of them counted one time only. The ten largest clonotypes hold approximately 1.5% of the sample.

The sample taken for sequencing was PBMCs. The TCR was taken from a girl aged 5-17 years in good health and CMV-seropositive. The receptor chain draws on TRBV7-6 and TRBJ2-3, with TRBD1 matching 7 junction bases. The CDR3 corresponds to CASSQTGIVADMQYF. The DNA is as follows: TGTGCCAGCAGTCAGACAGGGATCGTAGCAGATATGCAGTATTTT.